The present TCR beta chain was sequenced within a study of T cell repertoires in cytomegalovirus infection. Study as a whole: Indicated by public TCR beta signatures were CMV infection and matching HLA type.

One entry per CDR3 protein results from TCRdb running MiXCR on the reads. Of tens of thousands of distinct CDR3 sequences in the sample, about 18% were seen once. Turning to this clonotype: The antigen is not known.

The junction had 3 bases not matched to a gene; V was cut back by 2 bases and J by 2 bases. The germline gives CDR1 SGHTA, CDR2 FQGNSA. The CDR3 has 14 residues. The origin of this receptor is a human donor in good health (CMV status not recorded). Some clones in this sample may be carry-over from other donors' samples. The V call is TRBV7-2, the J call TRBJ2-7; 7 bases match TRBD1. The sequencing here drew on CD8+ T cells from cultured PBMCs, taken from culture after CMV antigen stimulation. Written as DNA, the CDR3 is TGTGCCAGCAGCTTAACAGGGGCCCCCTACGAGCAGTACTTC. Its translation: CASSLTGAPYEQYF.